Sequencing of this TCR beta chain was carried out in a study of T cell responses to AZD1222 COVID-19 vaccine. For the study at large: Both about-4-week and about-12-week second-dose recipients were combined. Broader study findings: Only a handful of AZD1222 recipients, six or seven in all, had baseline seropositivity. Spike-specific TCR repertoires showed rising breadth and depth after two AZD1222 doses. All repertoire sampling was performed exclusively after the peak T cell response.

The repertoire was sequenced with immunoSEQ multiplex PCR; TCRdb's copy has only in-frame clones and lacks some. The sample records under 200,000 clones, 88% being singletons. The CDR3 consists of 11 residues. Trimming left V 0 bases short and J 3 bases short, with 0 bases between. CDR1 SGHDT and CDR2 YYEEEE come from the germline V gene. Note on this clone: Antigen specificity is unknown.

This TCR was recovered from an adult in good health. The sequencing used peripheral blood, collected on day 0 of AZD1222 vaccination. The chain combines TRBV5-6 with TRBJ1-1; D gene ambiguous. The chain's CDR3 is CASSLDTEAFF. CDR3 nucleotides: TGTGCCAGCAGCTTGGACACTGAAGCTTTCTTT.